This T cell receptor beta chain was identified in a study of T-cell reconstitution after alpha-beta-depleted transplantation in children. Researchers prepared the TCRbeta library using unique molecular identifiers, the study reports. TCRdb reprocessed the PCR reads with MiXCR, giving one entry per CDR3 protein. The sample gives approximately 420,000 distinct CDR3 sequences, about a tenth of which show up once; 4.5% to 6% is in the top ten. Ten or more counts support this clonotype. Trimming left V 1 base short and J 3 bases short, with 11 bases between. CDR3 length: 15 amino acids. Germline-derived CDR1 and CDR2 are SGHTA and FQGNSA.

The receptor's source is a human donor who donated a stem cell graft to a child with acute myeloid leukemia. This sequence joins TRBV7-2 and TRBJ2-3; a weak D match, TRBD2 (5 bases). Specimen: PBMCs from the stem cell graft donor, collected from the stem cell graft. CDR3 sequence: CASSLGAGETDTQYF. In DNA form, the CDR3 reads TGTGCCAGCAGCTTAGGGGCCGGGGAAACAGATACGCAGTATTTT.